This record covers a single T cell receptor beta chain. Its antigen is unknown. Base qualities are not recorded, but no much larger clone differs from it by a single base. The cohort was made up of 650 to 700 healthy bone marrow donors. Cohort members were all nominally healthy when sampled, although unrecorded immune exposures were likely present. The donor was CMV seronegative and was included in the group of 352 seronegative cohort members. Every donor gave a peripheral blood sample, and the peripheral blood mononuclear cells from that sample were used for TCR beta sequencing. The Qiagen DNeasy Blood Extraction Kit was used to extract genomic DNA from the blood cell samples. Receptors were amplified or captured by the immunoSEQ multiplex PCR assay. For the multiplex PCR, a mixture combining 60 forward primers for TCR Vbeta segments and 13 reverse primers for TCR Jbeta segments was used. A multiplex PCR assay on genomic DNA amplified the CDR3 region of rearranged TCR beta genes. On the Illumina HiSeq System, the amplified TCR beta libraries were sequenced as 87-base-pair reads. As for the original processing: A later analysis tallied about 77 million unique TCR beta chains across the 700 or so repertoires, and approximately 11 million of those chains were shared by two or more donors. Raw reads were error-corrected and collapsed into unique sequences with a nearest-neighbor algorithm that merged closely related sequences to remove PCR and sequencing errors. To assign V, D and J gene segments, CDR3 sequences were aligned to IMGT reference sequences. For a sequence to be retained, a match of at least six nucleotides was required to both a V gene segment and a J gene segment. A rearrangement was called productive if the CDR3 had no stop codons and remained in frame with V and J, and every other rearrangement was called non-productive. CDR3 was defined by IMGT convention, running from the second conserved V-encoded cysteine to the conserved J-encoded phenylalanine. The earlier analysis of 587 of the donors excluded sequences that lacked an unambiguous match to a single V gene segment. An earlier analysis of some 610 of the donors called V segments functional above 56.7% productive rearrangements and segregating when the between-donor standard deviation exceeded 5%. A statistical classification framework was built to diagnose cytomegalovirus status from the catalog of TCR beta chain sequences. In a later analysis, TCR nucleotide sequences were compared against IMGT/GENE-DB human TR gene sequences so that V and J genes could be assigned. Using the TCRdist pipeline, a later analysis assigned CDR3 sequences along with most-parsimonious VDJ recombination scenarios. In a later analysis, each TCR beta chain was defined by its CDR3 amino acid sequence together with its V-gene family, and reads without a unique V-gene family were excluded. A later analysis removed over 500 highly shared, low-generation-probability nucleotide sequences to deal with suspected cross-contamination and a sequencing artifact. In a later analysis, a clonal expansion index for each public chain was calculated from normalized within-repertoire ranks of inferred template counts. In a later analysis, generation probabilities were computed using a VDJ recombination model fitted to out-of-frame rearrangements, and the results were checked against IGoR. In a later analysis, TCR-TCR, TCR-HLA and TCR-CMV co-occurrence was scored with hypergeometric tests, and a repertoire-size bias correction was applied to TCR pairs. False discovery rates were estimated in a later analysis by permuting HLA or CMV assignments 20 times. In a later analysis, co-occurring TCRs were grouped using DBSCAN, with TCRdist sequence similarity added in when clustering inside HLA-allele-positive subsets. Repertoires with fewer than 30,000 or more than 120,000 public chains were left out of co-occurrence clustering, as were about five repertoires with anomalous nucleotide sharing. Here the immuneACCESS table is served through TCRdb, limited to in-frame sequences with V and J called. Missing clones are a known gap in these copies; in checked studies unresolved V genes cover under half, and the rest lacks a known reason. V and J calls and clone size come straight from that table; D and trimming were deduced from the DNA. The sample table contains approximately 100,000 clones; only one count was recorded for roughly 80% of them. The top ten clones comprise around 2.5% of the sample.

These data originate in a study of cytomegalovirus exposure and HLA in healthy donors (dated by TCRdb to 2016 to 2017). Background on the whole study: An earlier analysis of some 500 of the donors reported about 250 Gb of sequence data and more than 90 million unique TCR beta sequences from 150 million to 200 million T cells. An early release covering about 600 HLA-typed donors comprised approximately 300 gigabases of sequencing data and 85 million to 100 million unique TCR sequences. Of the roughly 410 genotyped donors, 65% to 90% were placed in the genetic ancestry cluster associated with self-reported Caucasian donors. The aim of the study was to test whether cataloging public T cell receptors could identify signatures of past pathogen exposure. The study profiled the T cell repertoires of about 720 subjects by immunosequencing and related them to cytomegalovirus serostatus. A separate validation cohort of some 130 different subjects was used in addition to the roughly 700-subject first cohort. High-throughput TCR immunosequencing, statistical association of individual TCRs with disease status, and machine learning were combined to predict cytomegalovirus infection status. A later analysis re-examined previously published TCR beta repertoires from more than 600 donors and added high-resolution HLA genotyping to investigate patterns of TCR occurrence. Rather than drawing on any new phenotypic data, the later analysis identified candidate immune exposures from TCR beta sequences and the way those sequences occurred across donors. To decide whether each TCR beta V gene segment behaved as functional or pseudogenic, an earlier analysis of several hundred of the donors relied on high-throughput TCR beta sequencing. Donor age, sex, ethnicity and CMV serostatus were compiled alongside the repertoire data. In a later genetic analysis, genome-wide SNP genotypes for about three fifths of the 666 donors were used, and that subset was treated as a discovery cohort. Every discovery cohort repertoire had been produced on one sequencing platform. HLA typing included class I and class II loci at four-digit resolution. Typing coverage varied by locus: about 629-630 donors for A, B, C, DRB1 and DQB1; 500 to 550 for DQA1; about 570 for DPA1; 450 to 480 for DPB1. Four or five DR-DQ haplotypes were handled as single units for association and clustering because linkage in the cohort was strong. Among about 400 genotyped donors of the cohort, an average of approximately 240,000 unique TCR beta nucleotide sequences was sequenced per donor, of which about 19% were non-productive.

Per the germline V gene, SGDLS is the CDR1 and YYNGEE is the CDR2. Trimming removed 1 base from V and 0 bases from J, leaving 5 bases between the germline ends. From the cysteine up to the phenylalanine, the CDR3 has a length of 14 residues. The only DNA kept is the CDR3, 42 bases in frame from the first base. Paper-wide results and their limitations: HLA typing was unavailable for some donors at each locus, so association tests used only the typed subset. Correlated functional status among segregating V segments might be attributable to linkage disequilibrium, but an unknown experimental factor could not be ruled out. A later analysis reported that several top co-occurrence clusters appeared linked to parvovirus B19, influenza, CMV and Epstein-Barr virus. V-gene and J-gene trimming of TCR beta chains was associated with a missense DCLRE1C variant in a later genetic analysis, and the association was replicated in an independent cohort. Immune exposure information for the cohort was limited to CMV serostatus. The classifier was reported to diagnose cytomegalovirus status with high specificity and sensitivity in both the original and validation cohorts. A later analysis found that HLA-associated TCR beta chains were more clonally expanded and had lower generation probabilities than equally common non-associated chains. According to a later analysis, TCR association rates differed among HLA loci, with DRB1 alleles showing the most associated TCRs and HLA-C alleles showing the fewest. When HLA alleles, especially DR and DQ, strongly co-occurred, attributing TCR associations to individual alleles was difficult. Across donors, most TCR sequences were observed very rarely, whereas some public TCRs were present in many individuals. Only TCR beta chains were sequenced in this cohort, and the absence of alpha or paired-chain data limited detectable features. Because the 87-base-pair reads could not distinguish some IMGT-functional V segments, including TRBV6-2 and TRBV6-3, those segments were excluded. The study listed 164 TCR beta chains as associated with cytomegalovirus. In a later analysis, most CMV-associated TCR beta chains were found to appear HLA-restricted, with HLA associations seemingly driven largely by CMV exposure. A further reported finding was that TCR beta sequences accurately predicted the HLA-A and HLA-B alleles for most subjects in the first cohort. According to the authors, the approach could potentially be generalized to other disease states and immunological phenotypes. In a later genetic analysis, fewer N-insertions in productive TCRs were reported among donors in an Asian-associated ancestry cluster than the roughly 700-donor mean. A group of highly shared sequence variants was considered likely to be a technical artifact of the sequencing pipeline. An earlier analysis of approximately 570 of the donors showed that most TCR beta V segments appeared in productive rearrangements either about 87% or about 30% of the time, which broadly matched IMGT annotations. Sequencing depth was assumed to be roughly uniform across donors in the presence/absence analyses, though that assumption may not hold. In vitro tests confirmed that a few of the cytomegalovirus-associated TCR beta chains recognize cytomegalovirus antigens. Specific HLA alleles were associated with 16,951 TCR beta sequences at a false discovery rate of 0.05 in a later analysis. Because counts were too low, roughly 17 rarely observed V segments, including chromosome 9 orphons, were left out of the earlier analysis of a few hundred of the donors.

Sample: PBMCs. Recombination linked TRBV9 to TRBJ1-3; the D gene is unclear. This sequence originates from a man aged 35 to 55 in good health and CMV-seronegative. CDR3 sequence: CASSVRSSGNTIYF. The DNA is as follows: TGTGCCAGCAGCGTACGGAGCTCTGGAAACACCATATATTTT.